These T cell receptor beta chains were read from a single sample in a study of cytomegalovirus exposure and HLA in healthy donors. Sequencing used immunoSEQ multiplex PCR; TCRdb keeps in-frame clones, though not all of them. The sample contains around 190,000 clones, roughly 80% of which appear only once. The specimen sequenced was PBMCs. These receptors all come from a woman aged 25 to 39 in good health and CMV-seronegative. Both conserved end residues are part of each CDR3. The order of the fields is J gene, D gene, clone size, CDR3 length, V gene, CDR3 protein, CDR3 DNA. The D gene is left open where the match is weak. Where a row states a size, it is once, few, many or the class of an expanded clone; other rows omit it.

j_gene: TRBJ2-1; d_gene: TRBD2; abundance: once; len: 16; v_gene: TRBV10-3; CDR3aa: CAISAVRLADYNEQFF; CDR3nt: TGTGCCATCAGTGCGGTAAGGCTAGCGGACTACAATGAGCAGTTCTTC
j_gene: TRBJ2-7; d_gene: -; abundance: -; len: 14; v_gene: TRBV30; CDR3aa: CAWSVGTLSYEQYF; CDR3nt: TGTGCCTGGAGTGTGGGGACTCTCAGCTACGAGCAGTACTTC
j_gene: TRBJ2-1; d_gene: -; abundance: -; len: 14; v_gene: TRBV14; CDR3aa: CASSLRTHNNEQFF; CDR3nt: TGTGCCAGCAGCCTTAGGACTCATAACAATGAGCAGTTCTTC
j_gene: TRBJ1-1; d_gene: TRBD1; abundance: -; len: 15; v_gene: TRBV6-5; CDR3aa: CASSPGTGGRTEAFF; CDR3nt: TGTGCCAGCAGTCCCGGGACAGGGGGGCGAACTGAAGCTTTCTTT
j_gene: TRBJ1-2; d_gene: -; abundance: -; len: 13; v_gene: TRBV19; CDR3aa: CASSSGLRYGYTF; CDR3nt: TGTGCCAGTAGTTCGGGGTTGCGCTATGGCTACACCTTC
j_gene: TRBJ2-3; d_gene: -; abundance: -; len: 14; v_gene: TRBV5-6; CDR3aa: CASSLGGVQGTQYF; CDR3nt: TGTGCCAGCAGCTTGGGGGGGGTCCAGGGTACGCAGTATTTT
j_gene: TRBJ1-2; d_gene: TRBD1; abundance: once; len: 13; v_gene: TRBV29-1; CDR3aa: CRVAGTGNYGYTF; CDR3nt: TGCAGAGTGGCCGGGACAGGGAACTATGGCTACACCTTC
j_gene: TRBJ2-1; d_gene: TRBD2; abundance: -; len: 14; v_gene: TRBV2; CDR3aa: CASSKQTSDNEQFF; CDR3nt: TGTGCCAGCAGTAAGCAGACTAGCGACAATGAGCAGTTCTTC
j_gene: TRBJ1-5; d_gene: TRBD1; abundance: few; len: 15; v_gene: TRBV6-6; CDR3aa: CASSYSPQGDQPQHF; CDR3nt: TGTGCCAGCAGTTACTCCCCCCAGGGGGATCAGCCCCAGCATTTT
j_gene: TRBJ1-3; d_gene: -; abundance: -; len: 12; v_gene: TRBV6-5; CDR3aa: CASGEAGNTIYF; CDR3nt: TGTGCCAGCGGTGAGGCTGGAAACACCATATATTTT
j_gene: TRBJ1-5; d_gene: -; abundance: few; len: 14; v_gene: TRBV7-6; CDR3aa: CASSFGVGNQPQHF; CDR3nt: TGTGCCAGCAGCTTCGGAGTCGGGAATCAGCCCCAGCATTTT
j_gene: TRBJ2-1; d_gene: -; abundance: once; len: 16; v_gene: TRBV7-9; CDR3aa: CASSPRAGSVYNEQFF; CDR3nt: TGTGCCAGCAGCCCCCGGGCAGGGTCGGTCTACAATGAGCAGTTCTTC
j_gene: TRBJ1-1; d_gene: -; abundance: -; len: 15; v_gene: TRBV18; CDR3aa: CASSGLLVAETEAFF; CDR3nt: TGTGCCAGCTCAGGTCTTTTGGTAGCGGAGACTGAAGCTTTCTTT
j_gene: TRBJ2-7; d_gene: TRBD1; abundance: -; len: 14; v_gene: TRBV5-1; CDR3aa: CASSYGTGAYEQYF; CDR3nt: TGCGCCAGCAGCTACGGGACAGGGGCCTACGAGCAGTACTTC
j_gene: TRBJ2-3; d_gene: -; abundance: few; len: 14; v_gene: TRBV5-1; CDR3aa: CASSIAESTDTQYF; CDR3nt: TGCGCCAGCAGCATAGCGGAGAGCACAGATACGCAGTATTTT
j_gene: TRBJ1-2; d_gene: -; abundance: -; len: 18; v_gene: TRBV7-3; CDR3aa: CASSLVPGTRTTNYGYTF; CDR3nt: TGTGCCAGCAGCTTAGTTCCCGGGACACGAACTACTAACTATGGCTACACCTTC